The 8 T cell receptor beta chains in this list originate from one sample, sequenced in a study of shared T cell receptors in the human thymus. TCRdb's copy holds only in-frame clones and misses some; the assay was immunoSEQ multiplex PCR. The table records hundreds of thousands of clones, more than 75% of them present only once. The same sample was also studied in work on human thymus T cells.

Specimen: thymocytes. These TCRs come from a boy younger than two with a congenital heart defect.

The genes are TRBV27 and TRBJ2-7; D is possibly TRBD1 (5 bases). The CDR3 sequence is 16 residues long. Germline-derived CDR1 and CDR2 are MNHEY and SMNVEV (reference sequence). V dropped 2 bases and J dropped 3 bases, with 17 bases sitting between them. CDR3 loop: CASSLPTGGFRYEQYF. DNA for the CDR3: TGTGCCAGCAGTTTACCTACAGGTGGTTTTCGCTACGAGCAGTACTTC.

This sequence joins TRBV25-1 and TRBJ1-1, with 7 bases aligning to TRBD1. Germline V CDR1 and CDR2: MGHDK, SYGVNS. V was pared by 4 bases and J by 0 bases, with 8 bases of the junction left unmatched. The CDR3 length is 16 residues. The CDR3 sequence: CASSGPRQGMNTEAFF. For the CDR3, the DNA is TGTGCCAGCAGTGGCCCCCGACAGGGTATGAACACTGAAGCTTTCTTT.

This chain uses TRBV7-2 with TRBJ1-1; the match to TRBD1 covers 9 bases. The CDR3 extends over 17 amino acids. The germline V gene has CDR1 SGHTA and CDR2 FQGNSA. V dropped 1 base and J dropped 6; count of bases not matched to a gene: 12. CDR3 coding DNA: TGTGCCAGCAGCTTAGAGCCCAGGACAGGGGAAAATGCTGAAGCTTTCTTT. Amino acid sequence: CASSLEPRTGENAEAFF.

V is TRBV19 and J is TRBJ2-3; 15 nucleotides align to TRBD2. The germline gives CDR1 LNHDA, CDR2 SQIVND (reference sequence). This CDR3 comprises 21 residues. The V and J ends lost 5 bases and 1 base, in that order; junction bases with no gene match: 16. The CDR3: CASSAGTGGLAGGGRTDTQYF. The CDR3, as DNA: TGTGCCAGTAGTGCCGGAACAGGGGGACTAGCGGGGGGAGGGCGCACAGATACGCAGTATTTT.

V is TRBV6-6 and J is TRBJ1-5; D is possibly TRBD1 (5 bases). The CDR3 contains 16 residues. V was clipped by 0 bases and J by 2 bases, with 11 bases between them. Germline values: CDR1 MNHNY, CDR2 SVGAGI (reference sequence). The CDR3 coding sequence is TGTGCCAGCAGTTACTCGGCAGGGACTGGCAATCAGCCCCAGCATTTT. Translation: CASSYSAGTGNQPQHF.

The chain is built from TRBV9 and TRBJ2-5, with TRBD1 matching 10 bases. V shed 3 bases and J 3 bases; nucleotides not matched to a gene: 8. The CDR3 consists of 16 residues. CDR1 and CDR2 (germline): SGDLS, YYNGEE. DNA of the CDR3: TGTGCCAGCAGCGAGGGGGACAGGGGTTTCGAAGAGACCCAGTACTTC. Its translation is CASSEGDRGFEETQYF.

V and J are TRBV11-2 and TRBJ2-3, with 7 bases fitting TRBD1. Germline CDR1 and CDR2: SGHAT and FQNNGV. There are 17 residues in the CDR3. V lost 0 bases, J lost 2 bases, and 8 bases stayed unmatched. The CDR3 DNA reads as TGTGCCAGCAGCTTAGATTTCCAGGGGGTGGTCACAGATACGCAGTATTTT. Protein sequence: CASSLDFQGVVTDTQYF.

The rearrangement uses TRBV7-2 and TRBJ2-7, with 7 bases identical to TRBD2. This CDR3 contains 12 residues. The V segment lost 7 bases and the J segment 6 bases; nucleotides outside the gene matches: 6. Germline values: CDR1 SGHTA, CDR2 FQGNSA. Written as DNA, the CDR3 is TGTGCCAGCACCTGGGGCGGGAGCGAGCAGTACTTC. Its protein product is CASTWGGSEQYF. Drawing the rest from reference TRBV7-2 and TRBJ2-7, the complete variable domain is GAGVSQSPSNKVTEKGKDVELRCDPISGHTALYWYRQSLGQGLEFLIYFQGNSAPDKSGLPSDRFSAERTGGSVSTLTIQRTQQEDSAVYLCASTWGGSEQYFGPGTRLTVT.